This T cell receptor beta chain was recorded in a study of early T cells in non-severe SARS-CoV-2 infection. As for the study in general: The sequenced material was bulk RNA from unsorted whole blood, and its chains were unpaired.

From the 5' RACE reads, TCRdb called clonotypes with MiXCR, one entry per CDR3 protein. The sample records roughly 80,000 distinct CDR3 sequences, around 17% being singletons. In its sample, this clonotype was seen many times. This sequence was found in an adult who was a healthcare worker with PCR-confirmed SARS-CoV-2 infection or an uninfected control (not recorded which). The sequenced material came from whole blood.

CDR3 residues: CSATRGGILGTDTQYF. The CDR3, as DNA: TGCAGTGCTACCCGCGGCGGGATATTGGGCACAGATACGCAGTATTTT. The chain joins TRBV20-1 to TRBJ2-3, with a possible D match to TRBD2 (6 bases). The germline CDR1 and CDR2 sequences are DFQATT and SNEGSKA (reference sequence). This CDR3 comprises 16 residues. V lost 4 bases and J lost 1, with 18 bases in between.